This TCR beta chain emerged from a study of naive and memory T cell subsets. Germline CDR1 reads SGHAT; CDR2 reads FQNNGV. The CDR3 is 16 amino acids. Trimming cost V 5 bases and J 6 bases; bases outside gene matches: 13. The beta constant-region primer was an equimolar mix of two oligonucleotides covering TRBC1 and TRBC2. TCRdb recomputed calls from the UMI-ligation and nested PCR reads with MiXCR, one row per CDR3 protein. The data contain tens of thousands of distinct CDR3 sequences, roughly 15% of them singletons. Effector memory cells were sorted as CD45RA-CD27-, EMRA cells as CD45RA+CD27-. The TCR originated in a human donor in good health. Sequencing used effector memory CD4+ T cells from blood. The subset is: effector memory, CD45RA- CD27-. The chain employs TRBV11-2 and TRBJ2-1; TRBD2 agrees at 7 bases. This chain's CDR3 is CASSKGLVGTLNEQFF. The DNA for the CDR3 is TGTGCCAGCAGCAAAGGACTAGTTGGGACCCTCAATGAGCAGTTCTTC.